Included here is one T cell receptor beta chain sequence, with context. This record comes from a study of blood T cell repertoires in COVID-19. Study overall: The United States, Italy and Spain supplied acute and convalescent COVID-19 samples.

Clones were sequenced by immunoSEQ multiplex PCR, and TCRdb holds only the in-frame ones, with some missing. The repertoire has hundreds of thousands of clones, approximately 83% of them found once; the top ten carry 1.3%. This TCR came from a woman aged 25 to 39 with COVID-19, enrolled during active disease. The sequenced material came from peripheral blood.

CDR3 sequence (DNA): TGTGCCAGTAGTAGGGCCGCTTATGGCTACACCTTC. It codes for CASSRAAYGYTF. The rearrangement joins TRBV19 to TRBJ1-2; D is uncertain. With 4 bases removed from V and 5 bases from J, the gap between germline ends came to 8 bases. The CDR3 spans 12 residues. Looked up from germline, CDR1 is LNHDA and CDR2 is SQIVND (reference sequence).